Described below is a single T cell receptor (beta chain) sequence and its context. Its target is not known. The source of the sample is a study of T cells after yellow fever vaccination. Study-level points and caveats: After the booster, roughly 96% of CD4 and about nine tenths of CD8 primary-response clones were re-detected. The secondary response was weaker but peaked faster, day 5 versus 15.

UMIs were added to TCR cDNA along with a universal primer site when it was made by 5'RACE template switching. TCRdb re-analysed the 5' RACE reads in MiXCR, keeping a single row per CDR3 protein. In the table there are some 340,000 distinct CDR3 sequences, 4.1% of which are singletons. The specimen comprised PBMCs, sampled 5 days after the yellow fever booster vaccination. The receptor was derived from a man between 18 and 29 years old who received the YFV17D yellow fever vaccine.

The CDR3 nucleotides are TGCGCCAGCAGCCTCCGACCGACTAGCGGGGCCCCAACGAGCACAGATACGCAGTATTTT. It translates to CASSLRPTSGAPTSTDTQYF. The V call is TRBV5-1, the J call TRBJ2-3; 11 nucleotides align to TRBD2. The CDR3 spans 20 residues. Germline V gene data show CDR1 as SGHRS and CDR2 as YFSETQ. Trimming at V came to 4 bases and at J to 0 bases, leaving 16 bases not matched to a gene.